A single sample is the source of the 10 T cell receptor beta chains below, sequenced in a study of blood T cell repertoires in COVID-19. Profiled with immunoSEQ multiplex PCR; TCRdb holds only in-frame clones, not every one. The sample includes approximately 190,000 clones, 80% to 90% of them seen just once. The sequenced sample was peripheral blood. These receptor sequences come from a young man with active or convalescent COVID-19.

A single count supports this clone. The chain recombines TRBV19 with TRBJ1-4, with D uncertain. V was cut by 6 bases and J by 8 bases, with 19 bases left in between. The CDR3 length is 15 residues. The V gene's germline CDR1 is LNHDA and CDR2 SQIVND (reference sequence). CDR3 nucleotide sequence: TGTGCCAGTAGGCGGGCGCAGACCGGAGGCGAAAAACTGTTTTTT. This codes for CASRRAQTGGEKLFF.

This clone showed up just once. V gene TRBV5-4 combines with J gene TRBJ2-2; no reliable D call. The CDR3 sequence is 14 residues long. Looked up from germline, CDR1 is SGHNT and CDR2 is YYREEE (reference sequence). Trimming took off 5 bases at V and 3 bases at J, with 11 bases between the two ends. CDR3 coding DNA: TGTGCCAGCAGTTCTCAACTCGACACCGGGGAGCTGTTTTTT. It specifies CASSSQLDTGELFF.

The chain uses TRBV24-1 and TRBJ2-2; tentative D call: TRBD1 (6 bases). V was clipped by 1 base and J by 8 bases, with 16 bases between them. The CDR3 has 16 amino acids. Germline V gives CDR1 KGHDR, CDR2 SFDVKD. The CDR3 is CATSDFNNRVGGELFF. The CDR3 nucleotides read TGTGCCACCAGTGATTTTAATAACAGGGTTGGAGGGGAGCTGTTTTTT.

A few counts support this clone. The chain recombines TRBV4-1 with TRBJ1-5; no firm D call. CDR1 MGHRA and CDR2 YSYEKL come from the germline V gene. This CDR3 contains 15 residues. The V end lost 1 base, the J end lost 1 base, and 8 bases lay between the germline ends. The CDR3 bases are TGCGCCAGCAGCCAAGGGGCCTCGAGCAATCAGCCCCAGCATTTT. Translation gives CASSQGASSNQPQHF.

CDR3 sequence reads: CASSLALVGVYEQYF. CDR3 sequence (DNA): TGTGCCAGCAGCTTAGCGCTTGTAGGGGTGTACGAGCAGTACTTC. V gene TRBV11-2 combines with J gene TRBJ2-7, with D perhaps matching TRBD1 (5 bases). The V end was cut by 1 base, the J end by 4 bases, with 14 bases between. The CDR3 spans 15 residues. Germline lookup yields CDR1 SGHAT and CDR2 FQNNGV.

The chain employs TRBV7-8 and TRBJ1-6; D perhaps matches TRBD1 (6 bases). This CDR3 has 12 residues. V shed 2 bases and J shed 17 bases, with 13 bases lying between them. The germline V gene has CDR1 SGHVS and CDR2 FQNEAQ. The CDR3: CASSLTRDKIHF. As DNA, the CDR3 is TGTGCCAGCAGCTTAACCCGGGACAAGATCCACTTT.

The chain uses TRBV4-1 and TRBJ2-1, with D possibly matching TRBD2 (6 bases). This CDR3 has 17 residues. With 2 bases removed from V and 7 bases from J, the gap between germline ends came to 21 bases. Germline V gene data show CDR1 as MGHRA and CDR2 as YSYEKL. CDR3 loop: CASSQFVPSAGGNEQFF. DNA of the CDR3: TGCGCCAGCAGCCAATTCGTTCCAAGCGCCGGAGGGAATGAGCAGTTCTTC.

V gene TRBV4-3 combines with J gene TRBJ2-5; the D gene is possibly TRBD2 (6 bases). The germline V gene has CDR1 LGHNA and CDR2 YSLEER. The V end lost 4 bases, the J end lost 2 bases, and 8 bases lay between the germline ends. The CDR3 consists of 13 residues. The CDR3 reads CASSRDWQETQYF. In nucleotides, the CDR3 is TGCGCCAGCAGCCGGGACTGGCAAGAGACCCAGTACTTC.

The chain employs TRBV29-1 and TRBJ1-5; 8 nucleotides match TRBD1. Per germline, CDR1 SQVTM and CDR2 ANQGSEA. Trimming removed 4 bases from V and 6 bases from J; junction bases left unmatched: 8. The CDR3 runs 14 residues. In DNA, the CDR3 is TGCAGCGTTGTATACGGACAGGGCGGTCAGCCCCAGCATTTT. It is translated as CSVVYGQGGQPQHF. The full variable domain, with the rest looked up from reference TRBV29-1 and TRBJ1-5, is SAVISQKPSRDICQRGTSLTIQCQVDSQVTMMFWYRQQPGQSLTLIATANQGSEATYESGFVIDKFPISRPNLTFSTLTVSNMSPEDSSIYLCSVVYGQGGQPQHFGDGTRLSIL.

The J gene is TRBJ1-2, the V gene TRBV6-2 or TRBV6-3, with a weak D call TRBD1 (5 bases). CDR1 is MNHEY and CDR2 is SVGEGT in the germline V gene. This CDR3 is built from 14 residues. The V end was cut by 0 bases, the J end by 7 bases, with 12 bases between. The CDR3 region is CASSYSAGLGGYTF. CDR3 coding DNA: TGTGCCAGCAGTTACTCGGCGGGGCTGGGTGGCTACACCTTC.